Below, 24 T cell receptor beta chains from the same sample are listed, as sequenced in a study of T-cell reconstitution after alpha-beta-depleted transplantation in children. Unique molecular identifiers were incorporated when the TCRbeta library was constructed. TCRdb independently ran MiXCR on the PCR reads; one entry per CDR3 protein. The sample holds around 360,000 distinct CDR3 sequences; about 9.3% are singletons and the top ten take more than 2%. Sequencing used PBMCs from the stem cell graft donor, obtained from the stem cell graft. The receptors shown here come from a human donor who donated a stem cell graft to a child with acute lymphoblastic leukemia.

The sample holds a few counts of this clonotype. The rearrangement joins TRBV3-1 to TRBJ2-1; D is uncertain. Germline CDR1 LGHDT, CDR2 YNNKEL (reference sequence). CDR3 length: 13 residues. Trimming took off 4 bases at V and 7 bases at J, with 11 bases between the two ends. The DNA of the CDR3 is TGTGCCAGCAGCCTATCCCTAGAGAATGAGCAGTTCTTC. Protein sequence: CASSLSLENEQFF.

This clonotype has more than one count but fewer than ten. V gene TRBV28 combines with J gene TRBJ2-7; D is undetermined. The V and J ends lost 1 base and 2 bases respectively, with 9 bases between them. Germline CDR1 MDHEN, CDR2 SYDVKM. This CDR3 region has 14 residues. CDR3 in amino acids: CASSLSLGPYEQYF. Written as DNA, the CDR3 is TGTGCCAGCAGTTTATCGCTAGGACCCTACGAGCAGTACTTC.

In its sample, this clonotype was seen a few times. The chain uses TRBV28 and TRBJ2-3, with TRBD1 as a possible D gene (5 bases). V lost 1 base and J 9 bases, leaving 8 bases between the germline ends. Germline CDR1 and CDR2: MDHEN and SYDVKM. The CDR3 consists of 12 residues. The CDR3, as DNA: TGTGCCAGCAGTTTATCAGGGCCCACGCAGTATTTT. Translated, it gives CASSLSGPTQYF.

The chain couples TRBV5-4 to TRBJ2-3; D gene uncertain. The CDR3 is made up of 17 amino acids. Looked up from germline, CDR1 is SGHNT and CDR2 is YYREEE (reference sequence). V dropped 2 bases and J dropped 2 bases, with 18 bases sitting between them. CDR3 sequence reads: CASSFSVVQESTDTQYF. The CDR3 DNA is TGTGCCAGCAGCTTCTCCGTTGTTCAGGAGTCCACAGATACGCAGTATTTT.

This clonotype showed up just a few times. The chain has TRBV10-2 and TRBJ2-1; D is tentatively TRBD1 or TRBD2 (5 bases each). Germline assignment: CDR1 WSHSY and CDR2 SAAADI. The CDR3 is 14 amino acids. V dropped 9 bases and J dropped 5 bases, with 17 bases sitting between them. CDR3 nucleotides: TGCGCCAGATTCCGGGACCGGCACAACAATGAGCAGTTCTTC. Its protein is CARFRDRHNNEQFF.

This clonotype was seen a few times. The chain carries TRBV7-2 and TRBJ2-2; D possibly corresponds to TRBD2 (5 bases). The V and J ends lost 8 bases and 3 bases respectively, with 13 bases between them. The CDR3 is made up of 14 amino acids. Germline V lookup: CDR1 SGHTA, CDR2 FQGNSA. CDR3 protein: CASRASGDTGELFF. The CDR3 bases are TGTGCCAGCCGCGCCTCCGGGGACACCGGGGAGCTGTTTTTT.

This clonotype occurred a few times. The chain joins TRBV10-3 to TRBJ1-1; D ambiguous. The CDR3 covers 14 residues. V dropped 7 bases and J dropped 1 base, with 13 bases sitting between them. The germline V gene encodes CDR1 ENHRY and CDR2 SYGVKD. CDR3 residues: CAIMRSEPNTEAFF. The CDR3 DNA follows: TGTGCCATCATGCGGTCGGAGCCGAACACTGAAGCTTTCTTT.

This clonotype was seen repeatedly, ten times or more. This chain uses TRBV7-2 with TRBJ2-3; D is possibly TRBD2 (5 bases). CDR3 length: 15 residues. Trimming shortened V by 2 bases and J by 6 bases, and 15 bases separated the two germline ends. Germline CDR1 reads SGHTA; CDR2 reads FQGNSA. CDR3 nucleotide sequence: TGTGCCAGCAGCTTAACGGGGTTACGTACTGATACGCAGTATTTT. This sequence encodes CASSLTGLRTDTQYF.

This clonotype was counted only a few times. V gene TRBV7-2 combines with J gene TRBJ2-1; 12 nucleotides align to TRBD2. The J segment lost 2 bases and the V segment lost 5 bases, leaving 4 bases of the junction unmatched. Germline V gene lookup returns CDR1 SGHTA and CDR2 FQGNSA. The CDR3 totals 16 residues. The CDR3 region has the DNA TGTGCCAGCAGCCTCGCTAGCGGGAGGGCCTACAATGAGCAGTTCTTC. Translated: CASSLASGRAYNEQFF.

In this sample, this clonotype turned up a few times. CDR3 DNA: TGTGCCAGCAGTTCCCGAAGCATGGGGAATCAGCCCCAGCATTTT. Its protein is CASSSRSMGNQPQHF. The chain has TRBV27 and TRBJ1-5, with D unclear. The CDR3 is 15 residues long. V was trimmed by 4 bases and J by 4 bases, leaving 14 bases between them. CDR1 is MNHEY and CDR2 is SMNVEV in the germline V gene (reference sequence).

This clonotype was counted once. The chain couples TRBV20-1 to TRBJ2-3, with TRBD2 identical over 7 bases. The germline CDR1 and CDR2 sequences are DFQATT and SNEGSKA (reference sequence). This CDR3 contains 16 residues. With V trimmed by 5 bases and J by 6 bases, 17 bases remained unmatched. The CDR3 bases are TGCAGTGCTGGAGGGGAGGGACTCCCAAGACACGATACGCAGTATTTT. The encoded protein is CSAGGEGLPRHDTQYF.

This clonotype was counted between two and nine times. The genes are TRBV4-2 and TRBJ2-3; 9 nucleotides match TRBD2. Germline-derived CDR1 and CDR2 are LGHNA and YNFKEQ. Losses at the gene ends were 1 base for V and 5 bases for J; bases not matched to a gene: 10. This CDR3 comprises 17 residues. In DNA form, the CDR3 reads TGTGCCAGCAGCCAAGGGAAGACTAGCGGAAAGTTAGATACGCAGTATTTT. Translated: CASSQGKTSGKLDTQYF.

This clonotype was seen a handful of times. The chain recombines TRBV5-1 with TRBJ2-1, with D possibly matching TRBD2 (5 bases). Germline CDR1 reads SGHRS; CDR2 reads YFSETQ. With 4 bases removed from V and 1 base from J, the gap between germline ends came to 15 bases. CDR3 length: 16 amino acids. In DNA form, the CDR3 reads TGCGCCAGCAGCACCGGGTTCGGGGAGTCCTACAATGAGCAGTTCTTC. Protein product: CASSTGFGESYNEQFF.

V usage is TRBV10-3 and J usage is TRBJ1-5, with D hard to call. CDR1 ENHRY and CDR2 SYGVKD come from the germline V gene. V dropped 0 bases and J dropped 8 bases, with 8 bases sitting between them. This CDR3 has 13 residues. CDR3 amino acids: CAISESHREPQHF. CDR3 sequence (DNA): TGTGCCATCAGTGAGTCCCACCGTGAGCCCCAGCATTTT.

This clonotype showed up just a few times. The rearrangement links TRBV5-1 to TRBJ2-1; 8 bases align to TRBD2. The J segment lost 9 bases and the V segment lost 3 bases, leaving 8 bases of the junction unmatched. Germline values: CDR1 SGHRS, CDR2 YFSETQ. The CDR3 is made up of 14 amino acids. The CDR3 DNA reads TGCGCCAGCAGCTGGCGACTAGCGTCAGGTGAGCAGTTCTTC. It translates to CASSWRLASGEQFF.

The gene calls are TRBV9 and TRBJ2-2, with 7 nucleotides matching TRBD1. From germline, CDR1 is SGDLS and CDR2 YYNGEE. The CDR3 contains 15 residues. V trimming: 0 bases; J trimming: 7 bases; junction bases outside the gene matches: 6. The CDR3 sequence: CASSVETGLYGELFF. The CDR3 DNA reads TGTGCCAGCAGCGTAGAGACAGGGTTATACGGGGAGCTGTTTTTT.

This clonotype was observed many times. V and J are TRBV10-3 and TRBJ2-1, with TRBD2 as a possible D gene (6 bases). Germline V gives CDR1 ENHRY, CDR2 SYGVKD. Trimming pared 3 bases from V and 0 bases from J, leaving 12 bases between. This CDR3 is 16 amino acids long. The CDR3 bases are TGTGCCATCAGTGACCAAGCGGGTGTCTCCTACAATGAGCAGTTCTTC. As protein: CAISDQAGVSYNEQFF.

The chain joins TRBV5-1 to TRBJ1-5; TRBD1 aligns across 7 bases. There are 15 residues in the CDR3. Unmatched junction bases numbered 11, after V lost 4 bases and J lost 7 bases. CDR1 is SGHRS, CDR2 YFSETQ, per germline. CDR3: CASSPLTGREQPQHF. CDR3 DNA sequence: TGCGCCAGCAGCCCCCTGACAGGGAGGGAACAGCCCCAGCATTTT.

The chain links TRBV4-3 to TRBJ2-1; 8 bases map to TRBD2. The CDR3 length is 16 residues. Germline CDR1 LGHNA, CDR2 YSLEER. The V and J ends lost 4 bases and 2 bases, in that order; junction bases with no gene match: 7. CDR3 protein: CASSRGGTSPYNEQFF. CDR3 DNA: TGCGCCAGCAGCCGGGGGGGGACTAGTCCCTACAATGAGCAGTTCTTC.

With respect to this clonotype: Sequence at one end of the junction differs from germline and may be a read error. V and J are TRBV10-1 and TRBJ2-1, with 7 bases lining up with TRBD2. The CDR3 has 16 residues. CDR1 and CDR2 from the germline V gene are WNHNN and SYGVQD (reference sequence). The CDR3 loop reads CASSGGAGESYNEHFF. CDR3 nucleotide sequence: TGCGCCAGCAGTGGAGGGGCGGGAGAGTCCTACAATGAGCACTTCTTC.

This clonotype was seen many times. The chain has TRBV7-3 and TRBJ2-7; TRBD2 might be the D (6 bases). Trimming took off 5 bases at V and 4 bases at J, with 12 bases between the two ends. The V gene's germline CDR1 is SGHTA and CDR2 FQGTGA. CDR3 length equals 13 residues. CDR3 loop: CASSQVGGYEQYF. The CDR3, as DNA: TGTGCCAGCAGCCAGGTGGGGGGATACGAGCAGTACTTC.

The V call is TRBV29-1, the J call TRBJ2-2; the D call may be TRBD1 or TRBD2 (5 bases each). CDR1 and CDR2 (germline): SQVTM, ANQGSEA. This CDR3 contains 13 residues. V was trimmed by 6 bases and J by 5 bases, leaving 13 bases between them. The CDR3 bases are TGCAGCGTGGGGGTCGATGGGACCGGGGAGCTGTTTTTT. Amino acid sequence: CSVGVDGTGELFF.

This clonotype was counted at least ten times. CDR3 sequence: CASSVGHGVSEQYF. CDR3 DNA sequence: TGCGCCAGCAGCGTGGGACACGGAGTGAGCGAGCAGTACTTC. V is TRBV5-1 and J is TRBJ2-7; tentative D call: TRBD1 (6 bases). The V gene lost 4 bases and the J gene lost 6 bases, with 17 bases spanning the gap. The CDR3 is 14 amino acids. The germline V gene has CDR1 SGHRS and CDR2 YFSETQ.

CDR3 sequence: CSARPRQGRGYNEQFF. As DNA, the CDR3 is TGCAGTGCTAGACCCCGACAAGGGAGGGGCTACAATGAGCAGTTCTTC. V gene TRBV20-1 combines with J gene TRBJ2-1; 7 bases are shared with TRBD2. This CDR3 is built from 16 residues. Trimming removed 2 bases from V and 3 bases from J; junction bases left unmatched: 10. The germline gives CDR1 DFQATT, CDR2 SNEGSKA (reference sequence).